Each of the 29 T cell receptor beta chains below was sequenced from the same sample in a study of CD8+CD57+ T cells in acquired aplastic anemia. In patients chosen for sequencing, flow cytometry had shown CD8+CD57+ cell expansion. Researchers used genomic DNA as the template to profile TCR beta VDJ and CDR3. MiXCR was run by TCRdb on the reads, yielding one entry per CDR3 protein. The data hold just over 450,000 distinct CDR3 sequences, with around 30% observed a single time. Sequenced sample: sorted CD4+, CD8+, or CD8+CD57+ T cells (not recorded which) from PBMCs. These receptors all come from a human donor with aplastic anemia.

This clonotype appeared a few times. The chain is built from TRBV6-1 and TRBJ1-1; 9 bases fit TRBD1. J lost 3 bases, V lost 6 bases, and 2 bases had no gene match. The CDR3 length is 13 residues. In germline, CDR1 is MNHNS, CDR2 SASEGT. The CDR3 region is CASRGTGHTEAFF. CDR3 nucleotides: TGTGCCAGCAGAGGGACAGGGCACACTGAAGCTTTCTTT.

The J gene is TRBJ1-1, the V gene TRBV13; D uncertain. V gave up 0 bases and J gave up 1 base, with 12 bases separating them. The CDR3 spans 16 residues. Germline V gene data show CDR1 as PRHDT and CDR2 as FYEKMQ (reference sequence). The CDR3 DNA sequence: TGTGCCAGCAGCTTAGGTTTAGAGGGAGAGAACACTGAAGCTTTCTTT. It encodes CASSLGLEGENTEAFF.

Comments on this clonotype: A much larger clone sits a single nucleotide away, making a read error possible. This likely comes from a read error, as the CDR3 has no conserved phenylalanine or tryptophan at its end. The CDR3 sequence is CASSVLTGWDEKLFS. CDR3 sequence (DNA): TGTGCCAGCAGTGTTCTGACAGGGTGGGATGAAAAACTGTTTTCT. The chain recombines TRBV2 with TRBJ1-4, with TRBD1 matching 7 bases. V trimming: 4 bases; J trimming: 6 bases; junction bases outside the gene matches: 8. This CDR3 contains 15 residues. CDR1 SNHLY and CDR2 FYNNEI come from the germline V gene.

CDR3 in DNA: TGTGCCACCAGCAGAGGCCCCCGGGCTAGCGGGGGGGATAGGGCCAAAAACATTCAGTACTTC. It is translated as CATSRGPRASGGDRAKNIQYF. The V and J genes are TRBV15 and TRBJ2-4; 12 bases are a match to TRBD2. The CDR3 contains 21 residues. Germline V gene lookup returns CDR1 LNHNV and CDR2 YYDKDF (reference sequence). Trimming removed 1 base from V and 1 base from J; junction bases left unmatched: 14. The full variable domain, its missing parts supplied by reference TRBV15 and TRBJ2-4, is DAMVIQNPRYQVTQFGKPVTLSCSQTLNHNVMYWYQQKSSQAPKLLFHYYDKDFNNEADTPDNFQSRRPNTSFCFLDIRSPGLGDTAMYLCATSRGPRASGGDRAKNIQYFGAGTRLSVL.

The sample holds a few counts of this clonotype. V is TRBV12-5 and J is TRBJ1-1; D not resolved. Trimming cost V 4 bases and J 1 base, with 7 bases left between them. CDR1 is LGHNT and CDR2 is FRNRAP in the germline V gene. The CDR3 runs 13 residues. The CDR3: CASGSQENTEAFF. The CDR3 nucleotides are TGTGCTAGTGGTTCCCAGGAGAACACTGAAGCTTTCTTT. Supplemented by reference TRBV12-5 and TRBJ1-1, the full variable domain reads DARVTQTPRHKVTEMGQEVTMRCQPILGHNTVFWYRQTMMQGLELLAYFRNRAPLDDSGMPKDRFSAEMPDATLATLKIQPSEPRDSAVYFCASGSQENTEAFFGQGTRLTVV.

To note about this clonotype: At one end, the junction sequence differs from germline, possibly due to a read error. V gene TRBV12-3 or TRBV12-4 combines with J gene TRBJ1-1; 9 bases match TRBD1. The CDR3 has 18 residues. The CDR3 DNA is TGTGCCGGCAGTTCCCGTAGGACAGGGGCTGGGATGAACACTGAAGCTTTCTTT. Its protein is CAGSSRRTGAGMNTEAFF.

This clonotype was observed once. The CDR3 spells CATSRDKREASVEQYF. In nucleotides, the CDR3 is TGTGCCACCAGCAGAGATAAACGGGAGGCCTCCGTCGAGCAGTACTTC. The chain uses TRBV15 and TRBJ2-7, with TRBD2 matching 7 bases. The CDR3 contains 16 residues. V lost 0 bases, J lost 6 bases, and 11 bases stayed unmatched. CDR1 is LNHNV, CDR2 YYDKDF, per germline (reference sequence).

The genes are TRBV12-3 or TRBV12-4 and TRBJ2-5; 10 bases fit TRBD1. V was clipped by 7 bases and J by 4 bases; unmatched bases: 9. This CDR3 is 15 amino acids long. This CDR3 is CASKLGQGKGETQYF. The CDR3 DNA reads as TGTGCCAGCAAACTGGGACAGGGGAAGGGAGAGACCCAGTACTTC.

This clonotype showed up just a few times. The chain joins TRBV10-3 to TRBJ1-4, with 10 nucleotides matching TRBD1. J lost 7 bases, V lost 5 bases, and 10 bases had no gene match. Germline V gene data show CDR1 as ENHRY and CDR2 as SYGVKD. CDR3 length: 16 residues. CDR3 in amino acids: CAISSPGTGESEKLFF. The CDR3 bases are TGTGCCATCAGTTCCCCCGGGACAGGGGAGAGTGAAAAACTGTTTTTT.

This clonotype was found many times. V and J are TRBV12-3 or TRBV12-4 and TRBJ1-5; D gene ambiguous. The length of the CDR3 is 13 residues. V dropped 1 base and J dropped 6 bases, with 7 bases sitting between them. Here the CDR3 reads CASSLGEGQPQHF. Here the CDR3 DNA reads TGTGCCAGCAGTTTAGGGGAGGGTCAGCCCCAGCATTTT.

This clonotype was picked up a small number of times. The chain is built from TRBV3-1 and TRBJ1-2, with 8 positions matching TRBD1. After removal of 0 bases from V and 8 bases from J, the junction contained 5 bases not matched to a gene. This CDR3 is built from 14 residues. From germline, CDR1 is LGHDT and CDR2 YNNKEL (reference sequence). CDR3 loop: CASSQDRGQGGYTF. CDR3 sequence (DNA): TGTGCCAGCAGCCAAGACAGGGGGCAGGGCGGCTACACCTTC.

This clonotype has only a few counts. The rearrangement links TRBV9 to TRBJ1-3; D is unclear. CDR1 and CDR2 (germline): SGDLS, YYNGEE. The CDR3 consists of 18 residues. Deletions cut 1 base from V and 0 bases from J, with 17 bases between. The DNA for the CDR3 is TGTGCCAGCAGCGTATTCAGTTGGGCACCCCTCTCTGGAAACACCATATATTTT. This gives the protein CASSVFSWAPLSGNTIYF.

The V and J genes are TRBV20-1 and TRBJ2-1; tentative D call: TRBD1 (7 bases). Germline assignment: CDR1 DFQATT and CDR2 SNEGSKA (reference sequence). The CDR3 covers 15 residues. Trimming took 6 bases from V and 8 from J, leaving 23 bases between them. The CDR3: CSARTGPGGDHEQFF. CDR3 nucleotides: TGCAGTGCCAGGACAGGCCCTGGAGGGGATCATGAGCAGTTCTTC.

Here the CDR3 reads CASSDLAAGGRETQYF. In DNA form, the CDR3 reads TGTGCCAGCAGTGACCTGGCAGCGGGAGGAAGGGAGACCCAGTACTTC. The chain couples TRBV2 to TRBJ2-5; 9 bases match TRBD2. Germline V gene lookup returns CDR1 SNHLY and CDR2 FYNNEI. This CDR3 is built from 16 residues. V dropped 3 bases and J dropped 5; count of bases not matched to a gene: 10.

J is TRBJ2-1 and V is TRBV20-1, with 7 nucleotides matching TRBD2. Germline V gene sequence: CDR1 DFQATT, CDR2 SNEGSKA (reference sequence). V shed 3 bases and J 4 bases; nucleotides not matched to a gene: 3. This CDR3 has 13 residues. CDR3 amino acids: CSASSLAYNEQFF. The CDR3 DNA follows: TGCAGTGCTAGTTCACTAGCGTACAATGAGCAGTTCTTC.

To note about this clonotype: A much larger clone is a single base away; this may be a read error. The chain joins TRBV29-1 to TRBJ2-3, with TRBD2 matching 13 bases. In germline, CDR1 is SQVTM, CDR2 ANQGSEA. This CDR3 spans 14 amino acids. The CDR3 loop is CSTRTSGGTGTQYF. DNA of the CDR3: TGCAGCACCCGGACTAGCGGGGGCACAGGTACGCAGTATTTT.

This sequence joins TRBV7-3 and TRBJ2-1; the D gene is possibly TRBD1 (6 bases). Per germline, CDR1 SGHTA and CDR2 FQGTGA. The CDR3 loop spans 16 amino acids. V lost 1 base, J lost 0 bases, and 10 bases lay in between. Here the CDR3 reads CASSLRAGASYNEQFF. The CDR3 region has the DNA TGTGCCAGCAGCTTAAGGGCAGGGGCCTCCTACAATGAGCAGTTCTTC.

In this sample, this clonotype turned up many times. The chain carries TRBV6-1 and TRBJ2-7; tentatively, D is TRBD2 (6 bases). Germline-derived CDR1 and CDR2 are MNHNS and SASEGT. Trimming removed 5 bases at V and 2 bases at J, with 13 bases between. The CDR3 is 14 amino acids. DNA for the CDR3: TGTGCCAGCAGTCGAGGAGGGCCCACCTACGAGCAGTACTTC. This translates into CASSRGGPTYEQYF.

The chain uses TRBV2 and TRBJ2-1, with TRBD2 matching 11 bases. From germline, CDR1 is SNHLY and CDR2 FYNNEI. The V gene end was trimmed by 1 base and the J gene end by 7 bases; junction bases not matched to a gene: 6. The CDR3 runs to 16 residues. CDR3 nucleotide sequence: TGTGCCAGCAGTGAAGAACTAGCGGGAGAAACAAATGAGCAGTTCTTC. It codes for CASSEELAGETNEQFF.

CDR3 loop: CAISAGEGYGYTF. The CDR3 DNA is TGTGCCATCAGCGCAGGGGAGGGCTATGGCTACACCTTC. The V call is TRBV10-3, the J call TRBJ1-2; D is perhaps TRBD1 (6 bases). V lost 6 bases and J 4 bases, leaving 12 bases between the germline ends. The germline gives CDR1 ENHRY, CDR2 SYGVKD. The CDR3 extends over 13 amino acids.

This clonotype was found many times. The gene calls are TRBV29-1 and TRBJ1-4; a possible D gene is TRBD1 (6 bases). Germline V gene sequence: CDR1 SQVTM, CDR2 ANQGSEA. There are 15 residues in the CDR3. Trimming cost V 6 bases and J 4 bases, with 18 bases left between them. CDR3 region: CSVQTRGTHNEKLFF. The DNA of the CDR3 is TGCAGCGTACAGACAAGAGGGACACATAATGAAAAACTGTTTTTT.

The sample holds a few counts of this clonotype. The chain is built from TRBV20-1 and TRBJ2-1; 10 bases match TRBD1. The CDR3 is 14 residues long. The germline gives CDR1 DFQATT, CDR2 SNEGSKA (reference sequence). Trimming removed 6 bases from V and 6 bases from J; junction bases left unmatched: 8. The CDR3 here is CSADKRTGGNEQFF. CDR3 DNA sequence: TGCAGTGCCGATAAGAGGACAGGGGGCAATGAGCAGTTCTTC.

This clonotype came up a few times. J is TRBJ2-7 and V is TRBV15; D might be TRBD2 (6 bases). V was shortened by 10 bases and J by 3 bases, with 19 bases between the two germline ends. CDR1 is LNHNV, CDR2 YYDKDF, per germline (reference sequence). The CDR3 is made up of 14 amino acids. CDR3 sequence (DNA): TGTGCCAGCAGTCCCCGGGGGTTCGGCTACGAGCAGTACTTC. Its protein is CASSPRGFGYEQYF.

This clonotype was counted at least ten times. CDR3: CASTRQGATTNYGYTF. The CDR3 DNA is TGTGCCAGCACCCGACAGGGGGCGACCACTAACTATGGCTACACCTTC. The chain couples TRBV2 to TRBJ1-2; 10 bases align to TRBD1. The germline V gene has CDR1 SNHLY and CDR2 FYNNEI. The CDR3 runs 16 residues. V shed 7 bases, J shed 0 bases, and the junction held 8 bases outside the gene matches.

The rearrangement uses TRBV25-1 and TRBJ2-7; weak D call: TRBD2 (5 bases). Germline V gives CDR1 MGHDK, CDR2 SYGVNS. Deletions cut 4 bases from V and 3 bases from J, with 10 bases between. The CDR3 is made up of 13 amino acids. The CDR3 coding sequence is TGTGCCAGCAGTGCACATGGAGGCTACGAGCAGTACTTC. This sequence encodes CASSAHGGYEQYF.

There are a few counts of this clonotype. The chain uses TRBV30 and TRBJ1-1; a possible D gene is TRBD1 (5 bases). CDR1 GTSNPN and CDR2 SVGIG come from the germline V gene (reference sequence). Deletions cut 0 bases from V and 1 base from J, with 6 bases between. The CDR3 is made up of 13 amino acids. Here the CDR3 reads CAWSVTANTEAFF. For the CDR3, the DNA is TGTGCCTGGAGTGTGACAGCGAACACTGAAGCTTTCTTT.

This rearrangement joins TRBV25-1 to TRBJ2-1, with 8 bases that match TRBD2. The germline V gene encodes CDR1 MGHDK and CDR2 SYGVNS. The CDR3 has 16 amino acids. V dropped 5 bases and J dropped 5; count of bases not matched to a gene: 11. The DNA for the CDR3 is TGTGCCAGCAGTTTGACGTTATCGCGGGAGGACAATGAGCAGTTCTTC. This translates into CASSLTLSREDNEQFF.

This clonotype was counted only a few times. V is TRBV5-1 and J is TRBJ2-7; possibly TRBD1 for D (5 bases). V was pared by 4 bases and J by 0 bases, with 11 bases between. The V gene's germline CDR1 is SGHRS and CDR2 YFSETQ. This CDR3 comprises 14 residues. The CDR3 region is CASSPDTNSYEQYF. Written as DNA, the CDR3 is TGCGCCAGCAGCCCGGACACAAACTCCTACGAGCAGTACTTC.

J is TRBJ2-2 and V is TRBV9, with unresolved D. The CDR3 is 13 residues long. Germline V gene data show CDR1 as SGDLS and CDR2 as YYNGEE. Trimming stripped 10 bases from V and 2 bases from J, with 12 bases between. CDR3 sequence reads: CASGSFNTGELFF. CDR3 coding DNA: TGTGCCTCCGGGTCCTTTAACACCGGGGAGCTGTTTTTT.